This T cell receptor (beta chain) was observed in a study of T cell responses to AZD1222 COVID-19 vaccine. The assay was immunoSEQ multiplex PCR, and TCRdb's table has in-frame clones only and misses some. The repertoire holds some 200,000 clones, around nine tenths seen once, with around 3.6% in the top ten. The CDR3 runs to 15 residues. Trimming pared 2 bases from V and 1 base from J, leaving 8 bases between. Germline values: CDR1 KGHSH, CDR2 LQKENI. The chain links TRBV18 to TRBJ2-2; a possible D gene is TRBD1 (6 bases). This TCR was recovered from an adult who received the MenACWY meningococcal vaccine as a control. The starting material was peripheral blood, obtained 28 days after the second dose of the MenACWY control vaccine. The CDR3 coding sequence is TGTGCCAGCTCACCAGACAGGTGGAACACCGGGGAGCTGTTTTTT. Translating gives CASSPDRWNTGELFF.